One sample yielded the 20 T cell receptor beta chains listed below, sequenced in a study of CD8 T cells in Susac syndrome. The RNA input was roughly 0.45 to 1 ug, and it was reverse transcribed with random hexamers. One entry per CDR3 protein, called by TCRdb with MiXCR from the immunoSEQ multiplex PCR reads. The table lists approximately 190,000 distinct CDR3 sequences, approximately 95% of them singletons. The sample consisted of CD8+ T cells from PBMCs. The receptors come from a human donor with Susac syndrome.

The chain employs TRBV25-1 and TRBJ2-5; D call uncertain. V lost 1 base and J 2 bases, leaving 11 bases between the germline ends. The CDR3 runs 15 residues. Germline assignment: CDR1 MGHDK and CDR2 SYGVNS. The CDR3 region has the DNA TGTGCCAGCAGTGAATTTGGCACCAGGCAAGAGACCCAGTACTTC. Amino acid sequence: CASSEFGTRQETQYF.

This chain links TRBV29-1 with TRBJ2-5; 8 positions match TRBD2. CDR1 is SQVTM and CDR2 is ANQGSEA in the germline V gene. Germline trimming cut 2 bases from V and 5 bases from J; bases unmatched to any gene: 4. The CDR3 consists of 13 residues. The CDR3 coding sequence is TGCAGCGTTGAACGGGAGGGCCGGGAGACCCAGTACTTC. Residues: CSVEREGRETQYF.

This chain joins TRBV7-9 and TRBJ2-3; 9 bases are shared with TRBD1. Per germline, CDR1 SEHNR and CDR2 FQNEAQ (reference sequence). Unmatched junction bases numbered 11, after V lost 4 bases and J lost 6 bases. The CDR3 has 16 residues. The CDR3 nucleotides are TGTGCCAGCAGCTCCCCGGGACAGGGTTTTTGGGATACGCAGTATTTT. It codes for CASSSPGQGFWDTQYF.

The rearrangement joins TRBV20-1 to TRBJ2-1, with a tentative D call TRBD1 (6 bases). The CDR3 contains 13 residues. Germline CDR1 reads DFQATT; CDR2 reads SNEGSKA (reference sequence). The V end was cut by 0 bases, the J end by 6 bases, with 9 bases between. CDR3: CSARDTQGNEQFF. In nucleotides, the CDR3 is TGCAGTGCTAGAGATACACAGGGCAATGAGCAGTTCTTC.

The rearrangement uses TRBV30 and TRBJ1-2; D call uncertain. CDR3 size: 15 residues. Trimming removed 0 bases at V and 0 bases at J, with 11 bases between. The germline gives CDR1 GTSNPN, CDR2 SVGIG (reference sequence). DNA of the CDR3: TGTGCCTGGAGTGTGTCACCCAAAGCTAACTATGGCTACACCTTC. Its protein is CAWSVSPKANYGYTF.

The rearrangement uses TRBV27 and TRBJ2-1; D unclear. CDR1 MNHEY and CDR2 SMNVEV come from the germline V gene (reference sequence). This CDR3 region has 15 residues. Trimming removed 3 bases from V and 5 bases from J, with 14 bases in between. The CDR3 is CASSFKVSLDNEQFF. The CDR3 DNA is TGTGCCAGCAGTTTTAAGGTGTCCCTCGACAATGAGCAGTTCTTC.

The CDR3 region has the DNA TGTGCCAGCAGCTTAGTTCAGGGGGCCGCCTACGAGCAGTACTTC. Its translation: CASSLVQGAAYEQYF. The chain is built from TRBV7-9 and TRBJ2-7; TRBD1 agrees at 8 bases. The CDR3 is 15 amino acids. V shed 1 base, J shed 2 bases, and the junction held 4 bases outside the gene matches. The V gene's germline CDR1 is SEHNR and CDR2 FQNEAQ (reference sequence).

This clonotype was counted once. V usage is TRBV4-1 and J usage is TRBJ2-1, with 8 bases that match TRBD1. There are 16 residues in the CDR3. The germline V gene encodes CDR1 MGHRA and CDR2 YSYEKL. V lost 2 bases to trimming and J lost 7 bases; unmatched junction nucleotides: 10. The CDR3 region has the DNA TGCGCCAGCAGCCAACAAGACAGGGGTTATAAGAATGAGCAGTTCTTC. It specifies CASSQQDRGYKNEQFF.

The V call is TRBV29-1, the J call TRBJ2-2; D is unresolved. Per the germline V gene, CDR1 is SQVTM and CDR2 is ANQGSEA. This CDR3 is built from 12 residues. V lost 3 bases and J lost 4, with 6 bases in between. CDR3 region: CSVDGSTGELFF. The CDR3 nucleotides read TGCAGCGTTGATGGGTCCACCGGGGAGCTGTTTTTT.

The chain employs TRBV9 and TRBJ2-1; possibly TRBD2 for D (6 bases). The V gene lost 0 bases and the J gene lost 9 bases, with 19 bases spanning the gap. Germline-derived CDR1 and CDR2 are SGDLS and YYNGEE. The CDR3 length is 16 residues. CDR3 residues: CASSVEPGLLTSEQFF. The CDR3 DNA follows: TGTGCCAGCAGCGTAGAGCCGGGACTCCTTACATCTGAGCAGTTCTTC.

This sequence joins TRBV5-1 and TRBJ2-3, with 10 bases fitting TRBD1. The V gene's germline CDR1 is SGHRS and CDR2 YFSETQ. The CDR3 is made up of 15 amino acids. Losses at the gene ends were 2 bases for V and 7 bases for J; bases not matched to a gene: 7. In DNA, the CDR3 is TGCGCCAGCAGCTTCCCGGGACAGGGGTTATATACGCAGTATTTT. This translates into CASSFPGQGLYTQYF.

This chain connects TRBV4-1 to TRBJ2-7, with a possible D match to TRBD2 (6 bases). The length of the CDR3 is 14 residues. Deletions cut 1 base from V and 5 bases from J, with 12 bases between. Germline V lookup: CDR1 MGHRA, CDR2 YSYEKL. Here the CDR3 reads CASSQVLAIDEQYF. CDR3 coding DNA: TGCGCCAGCAGCCAAGTTCTAGCGATCGACGAGCAGTACTTC.

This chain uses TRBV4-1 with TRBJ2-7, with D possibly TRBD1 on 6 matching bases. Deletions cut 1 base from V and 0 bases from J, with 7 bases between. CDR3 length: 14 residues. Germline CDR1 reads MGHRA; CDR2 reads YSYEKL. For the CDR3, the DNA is TGCGCCAGCAGCCAAGGGACAGCCTCCTACGAGCAGTACTTC. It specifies CASSQGTASYEQYF.

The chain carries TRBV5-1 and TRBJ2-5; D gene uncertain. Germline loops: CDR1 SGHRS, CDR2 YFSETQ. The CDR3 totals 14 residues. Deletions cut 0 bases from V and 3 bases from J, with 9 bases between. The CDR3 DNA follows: TGCGCCAGCAGCTTGGAGGCTGCAAAAGAGACCCAGTACTTC. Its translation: CASSLEAAKETQYF. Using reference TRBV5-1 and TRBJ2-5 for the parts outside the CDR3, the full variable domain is KAGVTQTPRYLIKTRGQQVTLSCSPISGHRSVSWYQQTPGQGLQFLFEYFSETQRNKGNFPGRFSGRQFSNSRSEMNVSTLELGDSALYLCASSLEAAKETQYFGPGTRLLVL.

CDR3 sequence reads: CSARGSAGESYNEQFF. CDR3 nucleotide sequence: TGCAGTGCTAGAGGGTCTGCGGGTGAATCGTACAATGAGCAGTTCTTC. The chain couples TRBV20-1 to TRBJ2-1, with a tentative D call TRBD2 (5 bases). The CDR3 contains 16 residues. CDR1 is DFQATT, CDR2 SNEGSKA, per germline (reference sequence). The ends were cut back, 1 base at V and 4 bases at J, with 17 bases in the middle.

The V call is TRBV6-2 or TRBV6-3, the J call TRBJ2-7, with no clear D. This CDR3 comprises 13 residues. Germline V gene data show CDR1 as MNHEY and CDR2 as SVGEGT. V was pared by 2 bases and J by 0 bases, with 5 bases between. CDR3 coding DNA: TGTGCCAGCAGTTACGTACCCTCCTACGAGCAGTACTTC. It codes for CASSYVPSYEQYF.

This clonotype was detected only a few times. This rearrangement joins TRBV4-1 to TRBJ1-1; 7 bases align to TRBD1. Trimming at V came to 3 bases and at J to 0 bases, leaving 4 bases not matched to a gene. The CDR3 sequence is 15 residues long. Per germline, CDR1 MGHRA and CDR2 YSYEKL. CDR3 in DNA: TGCGCCAGCAGCCAGCCGGGACAGATGAACACTGAAGCTTTCTTT. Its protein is CASSQPGQMNTEAFF.

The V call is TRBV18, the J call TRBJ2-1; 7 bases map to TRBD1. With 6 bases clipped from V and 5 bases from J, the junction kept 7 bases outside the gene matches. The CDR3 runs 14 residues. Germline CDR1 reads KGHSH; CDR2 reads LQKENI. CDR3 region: CASSPDRRDNEQFF. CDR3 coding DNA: TGTGCCAGCTCGCCGGACAGGAGAGACAATGAGCAGTTCTTC.

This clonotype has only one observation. CDR3 nucleotide sequence: TGCAGTGCTATTTCTGTGAACACTGAAGCTTTCTTT. This translates into CSAISVNTEAFF. The rearrangement links TRBV20-1 to TRBJ1-1; no clear D. The V end lost 4 bases, the J end lost 0 bases, and 6 bases lay between the germline ends. CDR1 and CDR2 (germline): DFQATT, SNEGSKA (reference sequence). This CDR3 is 12 amino acids long.

Here the CDR3 DNA reads TGTGCCAGCAGCCAGAGCGGGGGGGCGGGGGAGCAGTTCTTC. It encodes CASSQSGGAGEQFF. V and J are TRBV3-1 and TRBJ2-1, with 10 bases identical to TRBD2. Germline CDR1 reads LGHDT; CDR2 reads YNNKEL (reference sequence). This CDR3 has 14 amino acids. The trim removed 3 bases at V and 10 bases at J, leaving 6 bases unmatched.